Below, 11 T cell receptor beta chains from the same sample are listed, as sequenced in a study of CD8+CD57+ T cells in acquired aplastic anemia. Genomic DNA constituted the template upon which TCR beta VDJ and CDR3 profiling was performed. MiXCR, applied by TCRdb to the reads, yields one record per CDR3 protein. The sample has 160,000 or so distinct CDR3 sequences, 70% to 80% seen once. Previously, flow cytometry had revealed CD8+CD57+ cell expansion in the patients chosen for sequencing. Input material: sorted CD4+, CD8+, or CD8+CD57+ T cells (not recorded which) from PBMCs. These TCRs come from a human donor with aplastic anemia.

The rearrangement uses TRBV7-9 and TRBJ2-1, with unresolved D. This CDR3 region has 15 residues. Trimming took 5 bases from V and 8 from J, leaving 19 bases between them. Germline values: CDR1 SEHNR, CDR2 FQNEAQ (reference sequence). For the CDR3, the DNA is TGTGCCAGCAGCCTCCAGCTATCGGTCGAGGATGAGCAGTTCTTC. This encodes CASSLQLSVEDEQFF.

About this clonotype: At one of its ends the junction is not consistent with the germline gene, which may arise from a read error. V is TRBV7-9 and J is TRBJ1-3, with 7 bases lining up with TRBD1. Per germline, CDR1 SEHNR and CDR2 FQNEAQ (reference sequence). This CDR3 has 14 residues. CDR3 sequence: CASSSDRVRNTIYF. The CDR3 DNA is TGTGCCAGCAGCTCTGACAGGGTTAGAAACACCATATACTTT.

The genes are TRBV25-1 and TRBJ2-2, with 9 bases that match TRBD1. The CDR3 spans 14 residues. The V gene end was trimmed by 6 bases and the J gene end by 6 bases; junction bases not matched to a gene: 5. Per germline, CDR1 MGHDK and CDR2 SYGVNS. Here the CDR3 reads CASRRTGDAGELFF. CDR3 in DNA: TGTGCCAGCAGAAGGACAGGGGATGCCGGGGAGCTGTTTTTT.

The count of this clonotype is one. The chain employs TRBV24-1 and TRBJ1-5; 9 bases line up with TRBD1. The V segment lost 4 bases and the J segment 1 base; nucleotides outside the gene matches: 1. The CDR3 is 15 residues long. CDR1 KGHDR and CDR2 SFDVKD come from the germline V gene. This CDR3 is CATSEQGASNQPQHF. In DNA form, the CDR3 reads TGTGCCACCAGTGAACAGGGGGCAAGCAATCAGCCCCAGCATTTT.

The V and J genes are TRBV19 and TRBJ2-5, with 9 bases identical to TRBD1. In germline, CDR1 is LNHDA, CDR2 SQIVND (reference sequence). This CDR3 contains 15 residues. After removal of 1 base from V and 3 bases from J, the junction contained 3 bases not matched to a gene. For the CDR3, the DNA is TGTGCCAGTAGTATAGGGACAGGGGTTGAAGAGACCCAGTACTTC. Its translation: CASSIGTGVEETQYF.

This clonotype was detected only once. The chain uses TRBV9 and TRBJ2-7; D is unclear. The CDR3 runs to 14 residues. The germline V gene encodes CDR1 SGDLS and CDR2 YYNGEE. V was cut by 4 bases and J by 3 bases, with 14 bases left in between. CDR3 nucleotides: TGTGCCAGCAGCTTTTTGCGCCAGGACTACGAGCAGTACTTC. Protein product: CASSFLRQDYEQYF.

V is TRBV15 and J is TRBJ1-2; D may be TRBD1 (5 bases). Trimming shortened V by 0 bases and J by 6 bases, and 17 bases separated the two germline ends. The CDR3 is 16 residues long. The germline V gene encodes CDR1 LNHNV and CDR2 YYDKDF (reference sequence). The CDR3 DNA follows: TGTGCCACCAGCAGAGAGGGGCCCGACCCCGTGGATGGCTACACCTTC. It codes for CATSREGPDPVDGYTF.

The genes are TRBV19 and TRBJ1-2, with a weak D call TRBD1 (5 bases). The length of the CDR3 is 14 residues. Germline assignment: CDR1 LNHDA and CDR2 SQIVND (reference sequence). Trimming removed 3 bases at V and 5 bases at J, with 13 bases between. CDR3 sequence: CASSMIQEGYGYTF. The CDR3 DNA is TGTGCCAGTAGTATGATACAGGAAGGTTATGGCTACACCTTC. Based on the CDR3 plus reference TRBV19 and TRBJ1-2, the full variable domain is DGGITQSPKYLFRKEGQNVTLSCEQNLNHDAMYWYRQDPGQGLRLIYYSQIVNDFQKGDIAEGYSVSREKKESFPLTVTSAQKNPTAFYLCASSMIQEGYGYTFGSGTRLTVV.

This rearrangement joins TRBV7-8 to TRBJ2-3; D unclear. Trimming shortened V by 1 base and J by 3 bases, and 8 bases separated the two germline ends. CDR1 and CDR2 from the germline V gene are SGHVS and FQNEAQ. This CDR3 comprises 14 residues. The CDR3 DNA sequence: TGTGCCAGCAGCTTAGTTCTGCGTACAGATACGCAGTATTTT. Translating gives CASSLVLRTDTQYF. Full variable domain (rest looked up from reference TRBV7-8 and TRBJ2-3): GAGVSQSPRYKVAKRGQDVALRCDPISGHVSLFWYQQALGQGPEFLTYFQNEAQLDKSGLPSDRFFAERPEGSVSTLKIQRTQQEDSAVYLCASSLVLRTDTQYFGPGTRLTVL.

Note on this clonotype: The junction does not match germline at one end; this may be a read error. V and J are TRBV9 and TRBJ1-1; D unresolved. The V gene's germline CDR1 is SGDLS and CDR2 YYNGEE. CDR3 size: 14 residues. This CDR3 is CASSVDGGFTEALF. CDR3 sequence (DNA): TGTGCCAGCAGCGTAGACGGAGGATTCACTGAAGCTCTCTTT. Using reference TRBV9 and TRBJ1-1 for the parts outside the CDR3, the full variable domain is DSGVTQTPKHLITATGQRVTLRCSPRSGDLSVYWYQQSLDQGLQFLIQYYNGEERAKGNILERFSAQQFPDLHSELNLSSLELGDSALYFCASSVDGGFTEALFGQGTRLTVV.

In regard to this clonotype: One end of the junction varies from germline; a read error may be responsible. The rearrangement links TRBV19 to TRBJ1-1; D is unclear. Germline values: CDR1 LNHDA, CDR2 SQIVND (reference sequence). The CDR3 runs to 13 residues. CDR3 nucleotide sequence: TGTGCAAGTAGTACTTACGGGAACACTGAAGCTTTCTTT. Translating it yields CASSTYGNTEAFF.